The 23 T cell receptor beta chains listed next were all sequenced from one sample in a study of blood T cell repertoires in COVID-19 (TCRdb year 2020). The protocol used for the library was the immunoSEQ multiplex PCR assay. In its TCRdb copy, this immuneACCESS table keeps in-frame sequences only and misses some clones. Where compared with another copy, unresolved V genes explain less than half of these, and the others have no known cause. The sample has some 200,000 clones on record, around 89% of them singletons. 6.5% to 9.5% of the sample belongs to the ten largest clones. The source material was PBMCs or T cells enriched from blood (not recorded which). Every receptor here comes from a woman aged 18-29 years who had recovered from COVID-19.

The CDR3 bases are TGTGCCAGCAGTTTCAGGGGGATAGATGGCTACACCTTC. Its translation: CASSFRGIDGYTF. The chain is built from TRBV28 and TRBJ1-2; 7 nucleotides align to TRBD1. The CDR3 consists of 13 residues. Germline V CDR1 and CDR2: MDHEN, SYDVKM. J lost 6 bases, V lost 3 bases, and 4 bases had no gene match.

The rearrangement uses TRBV30 and TRBJ1-3; a possible D gene is TRBD1 (5 bases). V dropped 1 base and J dropped 3 bases, with 13 bases sitting between them. CDR3 length equals 15 residues. The germline gives CDR1 GTSNPN, CDR2 SVGIG (reference sequence). CDR3 nucleotide sequence: TGTGCCTGGAGTGCCCGGAGGGACGGTGGAAACACCATATATTTT. This translates into CAWSARRDGGNTIYF.

This chain connects TRBV5-1 to TRBJ1-1, with D uncertain. This CDR3 spans 14 amino acids. The V gene's germline CDR1 is SGHRS and CDR2 YFSETQ. The V end was cut by 0 bases, the J end by 7 bases, with 13 bases between. The CDR3 loop is CASSLARLGFEAFF. The CDR3 nucleotides read TGCGCCAGCAGCTTGGCCCGTTTGGGCTTTGAAGCTTTCTTT.

The chain combines TRBV28 with TRBJ1-6; D not certain. The CDR3 sequence is 14 residues long. Trimming removed 3 bases from V and 5 bases from J, with 8 bases in between. CDR1 is MDHEN, CDR2 SYDVKM, per germline. As DNA, the CDR3 is TGTGCCAGCAGTTTCCGGTTGAATAATTCACCCCTCCACTTT. This translates into CASSFRLNNSPLHF.

The chain has TRBV21-1 and TRBJ2-7; the D call of TRBD1 is as the table states it, not checked on the DNA. TRBV21-1 represents a pseudogene. The CDR3 spans 16 residues. The CDR3: CASSKGSRGITYEQYF. As DNA, the CDR3 is TGTGCCAGCAGCAAAGGGTCCAGGGGTATTACCTACGAGCAGTACTTC.

This chain joins TRBV5-1 and TRBJ2-7; 9 bases are shared with TRBD1. The V gene's germline CDR1 is SGHRS and CDR2 YFSETQ. The CDR3 covers 13 residues. With 4 bases clipped from V and 4 bases from J, the junction kept 3 bases outside the gene matches. CDR3 DNA sequence: TGCGCCAGCAGCGAGGACAGGGGTTACGAGCAGTACTTC. Amino acids: CASSEDRGYEQYF.

The chain combines TRBV9 with TRBJ2-7; the match to TRBD1 covers 8 bases. Germline V gene lookup returns CDR1 SGDLS and CDR2 YYNGEE. Unmatched junction bases numbered 6, after V lost 4 bases and J lost 6 bases. The CDR3 covers 13 residues. The CDR3 is CASSPGQGGEQYF. The CDR3 DNA reads TGTGCCAGCAGCCCTGGACAGGGCGGCGAGCAGTACTTC.

The genes are TRBV29-1 and TRBJ1-2; D is unresolved. V dropped 7 bases and J dropped 2 bases, with 11 bases sitting between them. The germline V gene has CDR1 SQVTM and CDR2 ANQGSEA. The CDR3 length is 12 residues. The DNA for the CDR3 is TGCAGCGGGTTGGAGGAGAACTATGGCTACACCTTC. Protein: CSGLEENYGYTF.

The genes are TRBV3-1 (or the pseudogene TRBV3-2) and TRBJ1-1; D remains unclear. V lost 0 bases to trimming and J lost 5 bases, with 22 bases between them. Germline V gives CDR1 LGHDT, CDR2 YNNKEL (reference sequence). The CDR3 contains 18 residues. The CDR3 DNA is TGTGCCAGCAGCCAAGACCTACCCTTTTCCAGAGAGGTGACTGAAGCTTTCTTT. Its protein product is CASSQDLPFSREVTEAFF.

The chain recombines TRBV30 with TRBJ1-1; D possibly corresponds to TRBD1 (6 bases). The CDR3 covers 15 residues. V was cut by 2 bases and J by 0 bases, with 13 bases left in between. Germline CDR1 and CDR2: GTSNPN and SVGIG (reference sequence). DNA for the CDR3: TGTGCCTGGAGTCGACAGGAGTTTATGAACACTGAAGCTTTCTTT. Its translation: CAWSRQEFMNTEAFF.

This chain connects TRBV2 to TRBJ2-4; D call uncertain. The CDR3 loop spans 14 amino acids. Deletions cut 3 bases from V and 2 bases from J, with 8 bases between. Germline V gives CDR1 SNHLY, CDR2 FYNNEI. Written as DNA, the CDR3 is TGTGCCAGCAGTGACCGGGTAACCAAAAACATTCAGTACTTC. Its translation: CASSDRVTKNIQYF. The whole variable domain, filled in from reference TRBV2 and TRBJ2-4, reads EPEVTQTPSHQVTQMGQEVILRCVPISNHLYFYWYRQILGQKVEFLVSFYNNEISEKSEIFDDQFSVERPDGSNFTLKIRSTKLEDSAMYFCASSDRVTKNIQYFGAGTRLSVL.

The chain combines TRBV19 with TRBJ2-7; possibly TRBD1 for D (5 bases). Germline-derived CDR1 and CDR2 are LNHDA and SQIVND (reference sequence). Trimming shortened V by 3 bases and J by 3 bases, and 12 bases separated the two germline ends. This CDR3 spans 14 amino acids. The CDR3 reads CASSMRDSDYEQYF. The CDR3 coding sequence is TGTGCCAGTAGTATGCGAGACAGCGACTACGAGCAGTACTTC.

V usage is TRBV28 and J usage is TRBJ2-7, with TRBD2 as a possible D gene (6 bases). CDR1 and CDR2 (germline): MDHEN, SYDVKM. The CDR3 consists of 15 residues. V shed 4 bases and J shed 6 bases, with 19 bases lying between them. The CDR3 is CASSSTGDIGSEQYF. CDR3 DNA sequence: TGTGCCAGCAGTTCCACCGGAGACATCGGGAGCGAGCAGTACTTC. Supplemented by reference TRBV28 and TRBJ2-7, the full variable domain reads DVKVTQSSRYLVKRTGEKVFLECVQDMDHENMFWYRQDPGLGLRLIYFSYDVKMKEKGDIPEGYSVSREKKERFSLILESASTNQTSMYLCASSSTGDIGSEQYFGPGTRLTVT.

This clone was counted a single time. The rearrangement links TRBV27 to TRBJ1-5; a weak D match, TRBD1 (5 bases). The CDR3 is 14 residues long. Deletions cut 7 bases from V and 2 bases from J, with 12 bases between. CDR1 MNHEY and CDR2 SMNVEV come from the germline V gene (reference sequence). CDR3 bases: TGTGCCAGCAAGAGTGACAGTCGCAATCAGCCCCAGCATTTT. Encoded protein: CASKSDSRNQPQHF.

V usage is TRBV3-1 (or the pseudogene TRBV3-2) and J usage is TRBJ1-2; 9 bases line up with TRBD1. Germline values: CDR1 LGHDT, CDR2 YNNKEL (reference sequence). The CDR3 covers 17 residues. With 4 bases clipped from V and 3 bases from J, the junction kept 12 bases outside the gene matches. CDR3 in amino acids: CASSRPGQGTLDYGYTF. The CDR3 DNA reads as TGTGCCAGCAGCCGACCCGGACAGGGGACTTTGGACTATGGCTACACCTTC.

The sample holds a few counts of this clone. The chain employs TRBV11-2 and TRBJ2-7, with TRBD1 as a possible D gene (6 bases). Trimming cost V 5 bases and J 5 bases, with 22 bases left between them. CDR1 is SGHAT and CDR2 is FQNNGV in the germline V gene. CDR3 size: 16 residues. The CDR3 DNA sequence: TGTGCCAGCAGCCCACAAACAGGGTCGTGGGGTGACGAGCAGTACTTC. This translates into CASSPQTGSWGDEQYF. Full variable domain (missing parts from reference TRBV11-2 and TRBJ2-7): EAGVAQSPRYKIIEKRQSVAFWCNPISGHATLYWYQQILGQGPKLLIQFQNNGVVDDSQLPKDRFSAERLKGVDSTLKIQPAKLEDSAVYLCASSPQTGSWGDEQYFGPGTRLTVT.

The CDR3 DNA is TGCGCCAGCAGCCAAGGAGGCGGAGCAAATCAGCCCCAGCATTTT. As protein: CASSQGGGANQPQHF. The chain combines TRBV4-1 with TRBJ1-5; D remains ambiguous. CDR3 length: 15 amino acids. V was shortened by 1 base and J by 4 bases, with 11 bases between the two germline ends. Germline CDR1 reads MGHRA; CDR2 reads YSYEKL.

This chain uses TRBV28 with TRBJ1-5; possibly TRBD1 for D (5 bases). The germline CDR1 and CDR2 sequences are MDHEN and SYDVKM. Between the trimmed V and J ends, which lost 1 base and 2 bases, there was a span of 12 bases. CDR3 length: 16 amino acids. The CDR3 bases are TGTGCCAGCAGTTTATCGCAGGGTCGGGGCAATCAGCCCCAGCATTTT. The encoded protein is CASSLSQGRGNQPQHF.

The rearrangement links TRBV29-1 to TRBJ2-2, with 12 bases fitting TRBD1. The length of the CDR3 is 16 residues. The V gene's germline CDR1 is SQVTM and CDR2 ANQGSEA. Germline trimming cut 4 bases from V and 7 bases from J; bases unmatched to any gene: 10. CDR3 sequence (DNA): TGCAGCGTTGTGTGGGACAGGGGGCGCGGGGGCGGGGAGCTGTTTTTT. Its translation is CSVVWDRGRGGGELFF.

CDR3 nucleotides: TGTGCCAGCAGCCTCGAAGCGAGGAGCTCCTACAATGAGCAGTTCTTC. It codes for CASSLEARSSYNEQFF. The rearrangement uses TRBV5-4 and TRBJ2-1, with D unclear. The V end was cut by 4 bases, the J end by 0 bases, with 14 bases between. This CDR3 has 16 residues. CDR1 and CDR2 from the germline V gene are SGHNT and YYREEE (reference sequence).

J is TRBJ1-3 and V is TRBV5-6; a possible D gene is TRBD1 (5 bases). Trimming left V 1 base short and J 3 bases short, with 8 bases between. The CDR3 runs to 14 residues. Germline V lookup: CDR1 SGHDT, CDR2 YYEEEE. The chain's CDR3 is CASSLRGFGNTIYF. The CDR3 DNA is TGTGCCAGCAGCTTGCGGGGGTTTGGAAACACCATATATTTT.

V usage is TRBV10-3 and J usage is TRBJ1-3, with a weak D call TRBD1 (5 bases). The CDR3 has 14 amino acids. CDR1 and CDR2 from the germline V gene are ENHRY and SYGVKD. V gave up 6 bases and J gave up 4 bases, with 13 bases separating them. The chain's CDR3 is CAISSQGSGNTIYF. CDR3 DNA: TGTGCCATCAGCTCCCAGGGCTCAGGAAACACCATATATTTT.

V usage is TRBV28 and J usage is TRBJ1-5; 7 bases line up with TRBD1. Unmatched junction bases numbered 4, after V lost 6 bases and J lost 2 bases. CDR3 length: 14 amino acids. Germline V gene lookup returns CDR1 MDHEN and CDR2 SYDVKM. This CDR3 is CASRQGGGNQPQHF. As DNA, the CDR3 is TGTGCCAGCAGGCAGGGGGGAGGCAATCAGCCCCAGCATTTT.